Listed here are 3 T cell receptor beta chains from one sample, sequenced in a study of regulatory T cells in long-lasting Graves disease. Stated time point: newly diagnosed GD, antithyroid drugs for less than 3 months. RNA isolated from PBMCs was used to make the TCR library. Building the TCR beta libraries relied on iRepertoire HTBI primers, and CDR3 regions underwent Arm-PCR. TCRdb processed the multiplex PCR reads anew with MiXCR; each CDR3 protein has one entry. The sample holds around 320,000 distinct CDR3 sequences; 16% are singletons and the top ten take approximately 30%. The same specimen was also included in a second study, on T cells in Graves' hyperthyroidism and ophthalmopathy.

The specimen was peripheral blood mononuclear cells (PBMCs), collected at new diagnosis, from a patient treated with antithyroid drugs. The receptors were sampled from a man aged 35 to 55 with Graves disease.

The rearrangement links TRBV3-1 to TRBJ2-3; TRBD2 aligns across 11 bases. Germline V gene lookup returns CDR1 LGHDT and CDR2 YNNKEL (reference sequence). The CDR3 length is 19 residues. With V trimmed by 4 bases and J by 2 bases, 14 bases remained unmatched. This chain's CDR3 is CASSRGTSGGSLFTDTQYF. CDR3 nucleotide sequence: TGTGCCAGCAGCCGTGGGACTAGCGGAGGCTCCTTGTTCACAGATACGCAGTATTTT.

In its sample, this clonotype was seen a few times. The chain recombines TRBV13 with TRBJ1-6; D may be TRBD1 (5 bases). The V end lost 6 bases, the J end lost 4 bases, and 16 bases lay between the germline ends. Germline lookup yields CDR1 PRHDT and CDR2 FYEKMQ (reference sequence). The CDR3 is made up of 16 amino acids. CDR3 DNA: TGTGCCAGCAGTCCAACGTACGGGACTTATAATTCACCCCTCCACTTT. The encoded protein is CASSPTYGTYNSPLHF.

The chain is built from TRBV18 and TRBJ1-4; D unresolved. Looked up from germline, CDR1 is KGHSH and CDR2 is LQKENI. This CDR3 contains 15 residues. The ends were cut back, 3 bases at V and 8 bases at J, with 16 bases in the middle. CDR3 sequence: CASSPVKHPQEKLFF. CDR3 nucleotides: TGTGCCAGCTCACCCGTAAAACATCCGCAGGAAAAACTGTTTTTT.